The rows below give T cell receptor beta chains drawn from one sample of a study of blood T cell repertoires in COVID-19. The table came from immunoSEQ multiplex PCR; TCRdb's copy has only in-frame clones and leaves some out. This sample has under 200,000 clones; 65% to 90% occur once, and the top ten carry roughly 8.6%. Sequenced sample: peripheral blood. The receptors here all came from a man aged 60 to 75 with acute or convalescent COVID-19. The CDR3 runs from the conserved cysteine through the conserved F or W. Each record gives: D gene, V gene, clone size, J gene, CDR3 protein, CDR3 DNA. D genes are given only for firm matches. Rows give clone size only sometimes, using once, few, many, or a class for an expanded clone.

>TRBD1|TRBV19|few|TRBJ1-5
CASSPKGQGVGSNQPQHF
TGTGCCAGTAGCCCTAAGGGACAGGGGGTAGGAAGCAATCAGCCCCAGCATTTT
>NA|TRBV11-2|NA|TRBJ2-5
CASSLSETQYF
TGTGCCAGCAGCTTGTCGGAGACCCAGTACTTC
>NA|TRBV18|NA|TRBJ1-1
CASSPGGNTEAFF
TGTGCCAGCTCACCTGGCGGGAACACTGAAGCTTTCTTT
>NA|TRBV7-9|NA|TRBJ1-5
CASSFMGTGHNQPQHF
TGTGCCAGCAGCTTTATGGGTACAGGTCACAATCAGCCCCAGCATTTT
>TRBD2|TRBV20-1|NA|TRBJ2-7
CSASSPGASGRAEAYEQYF
TGCAGTGCTAGTTCTCCGGGGGCTAGCGGGAGGGCCGAAGCGTACGAGCAGTACTTC
>NA|TRBV18|NA|TRBJ1-5
CASSPTRVFDQPQHF
TGTGCCAGCTCACCAACCCGGGTTTTCGATCAGCCCCAGCATTTT
>NA|TRBV6-5|few|TRBJ1-5
CASRGGMSNQPQHF
TGTGCCAGCAGGGGAGGGATGAGCAATCAGCCCCAGCATTTT
>NA|TRBV27|NA|TRBJ1-5
CASSPGSGGNQPQHF
TGTGCCAGCAGTCCGGGGTCGGGAGGCAATCAGCCCCAGCATTTT
>NA|TRBV2|once|TRBJ2-7
CASSGTNRVGEQYF
TGTGCCAGCAGCGGGACCAACAGGGTTGGCGAGCAGTACTTC
>TRBD1|TRBV7-2|NA|TRBJ2-4
CASSLALKPGGRLAKNIQYF
TGTGCCAGCAGCTTAGCTTTGAAGCCAGGGGGCAGATTGGCCAAAAACATTCAGTACTTC
>NA|TRBV18|few|TRBJ1-5
CASSSQGPGQPQHF
TGTGCCAGCTCCTCACAGGGACCAGGCCAGCCCCAGCATTTT
>TRBD2|TRBV11-2|NA|TRBJ2-1
CASSSQREPSNEQFF
TGTGCCAGCAGCTCCCAGCGGGAGCCGAGCAATGAGCAGTTCTTC
>NA|TRBV2|NA|TRBJ1-3
CASSERSVSGNTIYF
TGTGCCAGCAGTGAGCGGTCAGTCTCTGGAAACACCATATATTTT
>NA|TRBV2|NA|TRBJ1-5
CASSWGRGGQPQHF
TGTGCCAGCAGTTGGGGCAGGGGCGGGCAGCCCCAGCATTTT
>TRBD1|TRBV4-1|NA|TRBJ1-5
CASSHPGQGRGGVQPQHF
TGCGCCAGCAGCCACCCGGGACAGGGACGGGGGGGTGTTCAGCCCCAGCATTTT
>NA|TRBV5-8|few|TRBJ1-1
CASRLHGGGTEAFF
TGTGCCAGCAGATTACATGGCGGTGGGACTGAAGCTTTCTTT
>TRBD1|TRBV5-1|NA|TRBJ1-2
CASSPAGTEYYGYTF
TGCGCCAGCAGCCCGGCCGGGACAGAGTATTATGGCTACACCTTC
>TRBD1|TRBV18|NA|TRBJ2-3
CASSSGQGAADTQYF
TGTGCCAGCTCTTCCGGACAGGGGGCCGCAGATACGCAGTATTTT
>NA|TRBV5-1|once|TRBJ2-7
CASSSTGGYEQYF
TGCGCCAGCAGTTCGACAGGTGGCTACGAGCAGTACTTC
>NA|TRBV5-1|few|TRBJ1-5
CASSLDRAGPQHF
TGCGCCAGCAGCTTGGACAGGGCTGGGCCCCAGCATTTT
>NA|TRBV2|NA|TRBJ2-2
CASRVFSGDTGELFF
TGTGCCAGCAGGGTCTTTAGCGGCGATACCGGGGAGCTGTTTTTT
>NA|TRBV5-1|NA|TRBJ2-7
CASSLAPSGITYEQYF
TGCGCCAGCAGCTTGGCCCCATCCGGGATTACCTACGAGCAGTACTTC
>TRBD1|TRBV11-2|NA|TRBJ1-1
CASSLSTGGFMNTEAFF
TGTGCCAGCAGCTTATCCACAGGGGGCTTCATGAACACTGAAGCTTTCTTT
>NA|TRBV27|NA|TRBJ2-3
CASSLGPRAEDTQYF
TGTGCCAGCAGTTTGGGCCCCAGGGCTGAAGATACGCAGTATTTT
>TRBD1|TRBV29-1|NA|TRBJ2-7
CSARGQAYEQYF
TGCAGCGCTCGTGGACAGGCCTACGAGCAGTACTTC
>TRBD1|TRBV28|NA|TRBJ1-1
CASRDRNTEAFF
TGTGCCAGCCGGGACAGGAACACTGAAGCTTTCTTT
>NA|TRBV4-2|NA|TRBJ1-4
CASSHGGGNEKLFF
TGTGCCAGCAGCCACGGGGGTGGCAATGAAAAACTGTTTTTT